The 11 T cell receptor beta chains given below trace back to one sample, sequenced in a study of early T cells in non-severe SARS-CoV-2 infection. From the 5' RACE reads, TCRdb called clonotypes with MiXCR, one entry per CDR3 protein. The table lists more than 45,000 distinct CDR3 sequences, roughly an eighth of them singletons. Specimen: whole blood. All receptors derive from an adult who was a healthcare worker with PCR-confirmed SARS-CoV-2 infection or an uninfected control (not recorded which).

CDR3 sequence (DNA): TGTGCCAGCAGCTTAGGTCAGCAGGGGGCCTACGAGCAGTACTTC. Amino acid sequence: CASSLGQQGAYEQYF. J is TRBJ2-7 and V is TRBV7-9; 7 bases fit TRBD1. Germline CDR1 and CDR2: SEHNR and FQNEAQ (reference sequence). The length of the CDR3 is 15 residues. Trimming cost V 1 base and J 2 bases; bases outside gene matches: 5.

This clonotype was counted a few times. This chain uses TRBV20-1 with TRBJ1-6; D may be TRBD1 (6 bases). The germline V and J ends were trimmed by 0 bases and 8 bases, with 20 bases remaining between them. In germline, CDR1 is DFQATT, CDR2 SNEGSKA (reference sequence). The CDR3 extends over 17 amino acids. CDR3 sequence: CSARDQAGAGWDSPLHF. The CDR3 coding sequence is TGCAGTGCTAGAGATCAGGCAGGGGCCGGGTGGGATTCACCCCTCCACTTT.

The rearrangement joins TRBV9 to TRBJ1-2; maybe TRBD1 (6 bases). CDR3 size: 12 residues. Trimming took off 3 bases at V and 7 bases at J, with 10 bases between the two ends. Looked up from germline, CDR1 is SGDLS and CDR2 is YYNGEE. The DNA of the CDR3 is TGTGCCAGCAGCGAGACAGGTGCTGGCTACACCTTC. Its translation is CASSETGAGYTF.

This clonotype came up many times. This rearrangement joins TRBV7-2 to TRBJ2-2; D not resolved. Germline V gene lookup returns CDR1 SGHTA and CDR2 FQGNSA. V gave up 3 bases and J gave up 3 bases, with 8 bases separating them. The CDR3 is 14 residues long. CDR3 protein: CASSFYTYTGELFF. DNA for the CDR3: TGTGCCAGCAGCTTTTACACATACACCGGGGAGCTGTTTTTT.

The chain couples TRBV11-2 to TRBJ2-5; 10 bases map to TRBD2. Germline V gene lookup returns CDR1 SGHAT and CDR2 FQNNGV. This CDR3 is 14 amino acids long. With V trimmed by 6 bases and J by 4 bases, 5 bases remained unmatched. In nucleotides, the CDR3 is TGTGCCAGCAGAATAGCGGGGGGCCGAGAGACCCAGTACTTC. Translation gives CASRIAGGRETQYF.

In this sample, this clonotype turned up many times. The chain recombines TRBV18 with TRBJ1-4; weak D call: TRBD1 (5 bases). Germline values: CDR1 KGHSH, CDR2 LQKENI. V was pared by 4 bases and J by 8 bases, with 17 bases between. The length of the CDR3 is 15 residues. This CDR3 is CASSRDRGTSEKLFF. As DNA, the CDR3 is TGTGCCAGCTCACGAGACCGGGGCACCAGCGAAAAACTGTTTTTT.

This clonotype appeared many times. V gene TRBV2 combines with J gene TRBJ1-1, with 8 bases aligning to TRBD1. The CDR3 runs 13 residues. Germline CDR1 is SNHLY and CDR2 is FYNNEI. V shed 6 bases, J shed 11 bases, and the junction held 11 bases outside the gene matches. The CDR3 region has the DNA TGTGCCAGCAGGGGTGGGACAGGCCGGCGGGCTTTCTTT. Translating gives CASRGGTGRRAFF.

Ten or more counts support this clonotype. V usage is TRBV19 and J usage is TRBJ2-7; D unclear. CDR3 size: 16 residues. V shed 4 bases and J shed 2 bases, with 18 bases lying between them. Germline values: CDR1 LNHDA, CDR2 SQIVND (reference sequence). CDR3 nucleotides: TGTGCCAGTAGTAGGCCCAACGCAGGTGGGACCTACGAGCAGTACTTC. Amino acids: CASSRPNAGGTYEQYF.

The chain joins TRBV29-1 to TRBJ2-1; TRBD2 aligns across 12 bases. The CDR3 extends over 13 amino acids. The V gene's germline CDR1 is SQVTM and CDR2 ANQGSEA. The J segment lost 8 bases and the V segment lost 5 bases, leaving 4 bases of the junction unmatched. The CDR3 spells CSVPSGRADEQFF. The CDR3, as DNA: TGCAGCGTTCCTAGCGGGAGGGCCGATGAGCAGTTCTTC.

This clonotype was observed many times. The V call is TRBV5-1, the J call TRBJ1-5, with a weak D call TRBD1 (6 bases). This CDR3 is 14 amino acids long. The germline CDR1 and CDR2 sequences are SGHRS and YFSETQ. The V gene lost 3 bases and the J gene lost 5 bases, with 12 bases spanning the gap. The CDR3 nucleotides read TGCGCCAGCAGCTCTACAGGGTCCGATCAGCCCCAGCATTTT. Translating it yields CASSSTGSDQPQHF.

At least ten counts were recorded for this clonotype. The chain employs TRBV6-6 and TRBJ1-1, with D perhaps TRBD1 (6 bases). The CDR3 is made up of 15 amino acids. The germline V gene encodes CDR1 MNHNY and CDR2 SVGAGI (reference sequence). The germline V and J ends were trimmed by 5 bases and 0 bases, with 13 bases remaining between them. DNA of the CDR3: TGTGCCAGCAGTCCACAGGGAAGGGTGAACACTGAAGCTTTCTTT. Translating gives CASSPQGRVNTEAFF.